The sequence of this T cell receptor beta chain was determined in a study of T cells after yellow fever vaccination. Study as a whole: The authors prepared low-cell-number fractions using SMART-Seq v4 Ultra Low Input.

TCRdb re-analysed the 5' RACE reads in MiXCR, keeping a single row per CDR3 protein. The sample has approximately 120,000 distinct CDR3 sequences, under 8.5% seen once; the top ten hold nearly 2.5%. CDR1 is LGHNA and CDR2 is YSLEER in the germline V gene. V was pared by 0 bases and J by 1 base, with 17 bases between. This CDR3 has 18 amino acids. This clonotype has a count of ten or more. This rearrangement joins TRBV4-3 to TRBJ2-3, with D uncertain. This material consisted of CD4+ T cells sorted from PBMCs, taken 10 to 11 days after the first yellow fever vaccination. This clonotype originated in a man younger than 35 who received the YFV17D yellow fever vaccine. The CDR3 bases are TGCGCCAGCAGCCAAGACGTTCGTATCGGACCAGGCACAGATACGCAGTATTTT. Translated: CASSQDVRIGPGTDTQYF.